Presented here are 28 T cell receptor beta chains from one specimen sequenced in a study of cytomegalovirus exposure and HLA in healthy donors. The PCR used 60 Vbeta and 13 Jbeta primers. TCRdb's table, derived via immunoSEQ multiplex PCR, lists solely in-frame clones and lacks some. There are some 50,000 clones in the sample, with under 1.3% held by the top ten. Material: PBMCs. These TCRs come from a middle-aged woman in good health and CMV-seronegative.

The rearrangement uses TRBV4-3 and TRBJ2-3, with a weak D call TRBD1 (7 bases). The CDR3 covers 17 residues. Trimming stripped 1 base from V and 3 bases from J, with 17 bases between. The V gene's germline CDR1 is LGHNA and CDR2 YSLEER. The CDR3 sequence: CASSQGGAGGLTDTQYF. The CDR3 DNA sequence: TGCGCCAGCAGCCAAGGAGGGGCAGGGGGGTTGACAGATACGCAGTATTTT.

The CDR3: CASSFSGSGTGELFF. In DNA, the CDR3 is TGTGCCAGCAGCTTTTCCGGGAGTGGAACCGGGGAGCTGTTTTTT. The chain links TRBV7-3 to TRBJ2-2; the D gene is possibly TRBD2 (6 bases). Germline V lookup: CDR1 SGHTA, CDR2 FQGTGA. The CDR3 spans 15 residues. Trimming left V 3 bases short and J 5 bases short, with 13 bases between.

The chain links TRBV21-1 to TRBJ2-5; the table names TRBD1, a call not compared with the DNA. TRBV21-1 is a pseudogene locus. The CDR3 spans 18 residues. Here the CDR3 reads CASSKALPGIFPQETQYF. The CDR3 DNA reads as TGTGCCAGCAGCAAAGCTCTACCAGGGATTTTTCCCCAAGAGACCCAGTACTTC.

The J gene is TRBJ1-5, the V gene TRBV27; TRBD1 aligns across 8 bases. Germline CDR1 reads MNHEY; CDR2 reads SMNVEV (reference sequence). CDR3 length: 14 amino acids. Trimming cost V 4 bases and J 4 bases; bases outside gene matches: 3. This chain's CDR3 is CASSSRGLNQPQHF. For the CDR3, the DNA is TGTGCCAGCAGTTCCAGGGGGCTAAATCAGCCCCAGCATTTT.

V usage is TRBV29-1 and J usage is TRBJ1-2, with D maybe TRBD1 (6 bases). Per germline, CDR1 SQVTM and CDR2 ANQGSEA. Trimming took off 2 bases at V and 7 bases at J, with 20 bases between the two ends. This CDR3 has 15 residues. The CDR3, as DNA: TGCAGCGTTGAACAGACCTCCAGGGGTGGTCGTGGCTACACCTTC. This gives the protein CSVEQTSRGGRGYTF.

This chain joins TRBV5-1 and TRBJ1-1; a weak D match, TRBD1 (6 bases). This CDR3 has 14 residues. Germline CDR1 reads SGHRS; CDR2 reads YFSETQ. Trimming left V 4 bases short and J 3 bases short, with 13 bases between. The CDR3 DNA is TGCGCCAGCAGCCCCCGGGGGGGGCACACTGAAGCTTTCTTT. Encoded protein: CASSPRGGHTEAFF.

This sequence joins TRBV5-1 and TRBJ1-1; possible D gene TRBD1, 5 bases. Germline V gene lookup returns CDR1 SGHRS and CDR2 YFSETQ. This CDR3 contains 15 residues. The germline V and J ends were trimmed by 4 bases and 1 base, with 14 bases remaining between them. The CDR3 loop is CASSPRQTTNTEAFF. CDR3 sequence (DNA): TGCGCCAGCAGCCCGAGACAGACAACGAACACTGAAGCTTTCTTT. Combining the CDR3 with reference TRBV5-1 and TRBJ1-1 gives the whole variable domain KAGVTQTPRYLIKTRGQQVTLSCSPISGHRSVSWYQQTPGQGLQFLFEYFSETQRNKGNFPGRFSGRQFSNSRSEMNVSTLELGDSALYLCASSPRQTTNTEAFFGQGTRLTVV.

The chain recombines TRBV6-5 with TRBJ2-7; D possibly corresponds to TRBD1 (6 bases). Deletions cut 8 bases from V and 6 bases from J, with 20 bases between. The CDR3 sequence is 14 residues long. CDR1 is MNHEY, CDR2 SVGAGI, per germline. The CDR3 loop is CASRQGQGTVEQYF. The CDR3 DNA is TGTGCCAGCCGTCAGGGGCAGGGTACGGTCGAGCAGTACTTC.

The chain has TRBV6-6 and TRBJ2-1; 9 bases line up with TRBD2. The trim removed 0 bases at V and 7 bases at J, leaving 7 bases unmatched. Germline V gene sequence: CDR1 MNHNY, CDR2 SVGAGI (reference sequence). The CDR3 loop spans 16 amino acids. Written as DNA, the CDR3 is TGTGCCAGCAGTTACTCGACTAGCGGTCATAGGAATGAGCAGTTCTTC. Protein product: CASSYSTSGHRNEQFF.

CDR3 nucleotides: TGTGCCAGCAGTCGGCGGACTAGCGGAAGGGAGACCCAGTACTTC. It codes for CASSRRTSGRETQYF. The gene calls are TRBV6-6 and TRBJ2-5, with TRBD2 matching over 10 bases. Germline V lookup: CDR1 MNHNY, CDR2 SVGAGI (reference sequence). J gave up 5 bases and V 5 bases, and 8 bases lay outside the gene matches. The CDR3 runs to 15 residues.

The J gene is TRBJ2-5, the V gene TRBV7-2; 7 nucleotides align to TRBD1. Losses at the gene ends were 7 bases for V and 4 bases for J; bases not matched to a gene: 12. The CDR3 is 15 amino acids. CDR1 and CDR2 (germline): SGHTA, FQGNSA. In DNA, the CDR3 is TGTGCCAGCACCCCTCAGGGGGTGGTTCGAGAGACCCAGTACTTC. It yields the protein CASTPQGVVRETQYF.

CDR3 sequence (DNA): TGTGCCAGCAGCCCGAGGGCCGCCGCCTACGAGCAGTACTTC. Translating it yields CASSPRAAAYEQYF. The V call is TRBV9, the J call TRBJ2-7; D is perhaps TRBD2 (5 bases). Between the trimmed V and J ends, which lost 4 bases and 2 bases, there was a span of 13 bases. The CDR3 sequence is 14 residues long. The germline V gene encodes CDR1 SGDLS and CDR2 YYNGEE.

The genes are TRBV18 and TRBJ2-2; 11 nucleotides align to TRBD2. Trimming at V came to 6 bases and at J to 2 bases, leaving 2 bases not matched to a gene. This CDR3 has 15 amino acids. Germline CDR1 and CDR2: KGHSH and LQKENI. CDR3 bases: TGTGCCAGCTCTCGACTAGCGGGAAACACCGGGGAGCTGTTTTTT. The encoded protein is CASSRLAGNTGELFF.

The J gene is TRBJ2-7, the V gene TRBV7-9; no firm D call. Germline lookup yields CDR1 SEHNR and CDR2 FQNEAQ (reference sequence). The germline V and J ends were trimmed by 2 bases and 6 bases, with 8 bases remaining between them. This CDR3 has 12 amino acids. CDR3 loop: CASSLNPGEQYF. In nucleotides, the CDR3 is TGTGCCAGCAGCTTAAATCCCGGCGAGCAGTACTTC.

This rearrangement joins TRBV7-9 to TRBJ2-7, with D possibly TRBD1 on 6 matching bases. This CDR3 has 15 residues. CDR1 is SEHNR, CDR2 FQNEAQ, per germline (reference sequence). V gave up 5 bases and J gave up 2 bases, with 16 bases separating them. The CDR3 region is CASSLRIGGAYEQYF. CDR3 sequence (DNA): TGTGCCAGCAGCCTACGAATTGGGGGCGCCTACGAGCAGTACTTC.

The chain couples TRBV15 to TRBJ2-2; 11 bases agree with TRBD2. V shed 1 base and J 5 bases; nucleotides not matched to a gene: 12. The CDR3 is made up of 19 amino acids. From germline, CDR1 is LNHNV and CDR2 YYDKDF (reference sequence). In nucleotides, the CDR3 is TGTGCCACCAGCAGAGTTCGGTCCCTCCTAGCGGGGGGTACCGGGGAGCTGTTTTTT. The encoded protein is CATSRVRSLLAGGTGELFF.

The chain is built from TRBV5-4 and TRBJ2-7; 10 bases align to TRBD1. V lost 1 base, J lost 2 bases, and 6 bases stayed unmatched. CDR3 length: 16 amino acids. Germline loops: CDR1 SGHNT, CDR2 YYREEE (reference sequence). Written as DNA, the CDR3 is TGTGCCAGCAGCTTGACCCACGGGACAGGGGCCTACGAGCAGTACTTC. This translates into CASSLTHGTGAYEQYF.

The chain employs TRBV29-1 and TRBJ2-3, with D perhaps TRBD2 (5 bases). The CDR3 length is 13 residues. Germline CDR1 and CDR2: SQVTM and ANQGSEA. The V and J ends lost 1 base and 4 bases respectively, with 9 bases between them. CDR3 sequence reads: CSVEGRLSDTQYF. As DNA, the CDR3 is TGCAGCGTTGAAGGGAGGCTCTCAGATACGCAGTATTTT.

This rearrangement joins TRBV28 to TRBJ1-5; no firm D call. CDR1 and CDR2 (germline): MDHEN, SYDVKM. The CDR3 loop spans 17 amino acids. Trimming took off 6 bases at V and 4 bases at J, with 22 bases between the two ends. CDR3: CASSPLDWQVLNQPQHF. The DNA for the CDR3 is TGTGCCAGCAGCCCCTTAGATTGGCAGGTTCTTAATCAGCCCCAGCATTTT.

The chain employs TRBV18 and TRBJ2-5; TRBD2 is a possible D gene (6 bases). V dropped 3 bases and J dropped 4 bases, with 15 bases sitting between them. The CDR3 runs to 15 residues. Looked up from germline, CDR1 is KGHSH and CDR2 is LQKENI. The CDR3 loop is CASSPSGAVGETQYF. The CDR3, as DNA: TGTGCCAGCTCACCGTCGGGAGCGGTGGGAGAGACCCAGTACTTC.

V usage is TRBV29-1 and J usage is TRBJ2-5; D call uncertain. The CDR3 has 11 residues. CDR1 SQVTM and CDR2 ANQGSEA come from the germline V gene. The V gene lost 6 bases and the J gene lost 3 bases, with 8 bases spanning the gap. The CDR3 region is CSVQSKETQYF. The CDR3 DNA is TGCAGCGTACAAAGTAAAGAGACCCAGTACTTC.

The chain joins TRBV6-5 to TRBJ2-2; D is unclear. Germline V gene data show CDR1 as MNHEY and CDR2 as SVGAGI. This CDR3 has 14 residues. V shed 6 bases and J shed 6 bases, with 14 bases lying between them. CDR3: CASSDEREAGELFF. The CDR3 DNA follows: TGTGCCAGCAGCGACGAGCGCGAGGCCGGGGAGCTGTTTTTT.

The V and J genes are TRBV4-3 and TRBJ2-7; 11 nucleotides match TRBD1. Germline V gene sequence: CDR1 LGHNA, CDR2 YSLEER. The CDR3 is 15 amino acids. Unmatched junction bases numbered 3, after V lost 0 bases and J lost 5 bases. The CDR3 region has the DNA TGCGCCAGCAGCCAAGACTGGACAGGGGGCGACGAGCAGTACTTC. This encodes CASSQDWTGGDEQYF.

The chain is built from TRBV10-3 and TRBJ2-5; D unclear. This CDR3 spans 12 amino acids. Trimming cost V 4 bases and J 5 bases, with 8 bases left between them. The germline CDR1 and CDR2 sequences are ENHRY and SYGVKD. As DNA, the CDR3 is TGTGCCATCAGTGGCCCCGGGGAGACCCAGTACTTC. This sequence encodes CAISGPGETQYF.

The V call is TRBV5-1, the J call TRBJ2-2; D might be TRBD2 (6 bases). Germline V gene data show CDR1 as SGHRS and CDR2 as YFSETQ. V lost 3 bases to trimming and J lost 4 bases, with 10 bases between them. The CDR3 length is 14 residues. In DNA form, the CDR3 reads TGCGCCAGCAGCTACGGGAGTAGCACCGGGGAGCTGTTTTTT. It yields the protein CASSYGSSTGELFF.

This rearrangement joins TRBV30 to TRBJ2-5, with TRBD2 as a possible D gene (7 bases). The germline V gene has CDR1 GTSNPN and CDR2 SVGIG (reference sequence). Trimming removed 5 bases at V and 7 bases at J, with 20 bases between. CDR3 length equals 14 residues. The CDR3 DNA reads TGTGCCTGGGGGGGCCAGGGCGGGAGAGTGACCCAGTACTTC. It translates to CAWGGQGGRVTQYF.

The chain uses TRBV28 and TRBJ2-2, with D uncertain. CDR1 MDHEN and CDR2 SYDVKM come from the germline V gene. The CDR3 length is 15 residues. V lost 3 bases, J lost 2 bases, and 10 bases lay in between. CDR3 loop: CASSFGSLNTGELFF. DNA for the CDR3: TGTGCCAGCAGTTTTGGCTCTCTTAACACCGGGGAGCTGTTTTTT.

V usage is TRBV15 and J usage is TRBJ1-2; unclear D gene. Germline V lookup: CDR1 LNHNV, CDR2 YYDKDF (reference sequence). Trimming cost V 0 bases and J 7 bases, with 12 bases left between them. The CDR3 is made up of 14 amino acids. The CDR3 spells CATSRDSGSVGYTF. The DNA for the CDR3 is TGTGCCACCAGCAGAGATTCGGGTTCGGTTGGCTACACCTTC.